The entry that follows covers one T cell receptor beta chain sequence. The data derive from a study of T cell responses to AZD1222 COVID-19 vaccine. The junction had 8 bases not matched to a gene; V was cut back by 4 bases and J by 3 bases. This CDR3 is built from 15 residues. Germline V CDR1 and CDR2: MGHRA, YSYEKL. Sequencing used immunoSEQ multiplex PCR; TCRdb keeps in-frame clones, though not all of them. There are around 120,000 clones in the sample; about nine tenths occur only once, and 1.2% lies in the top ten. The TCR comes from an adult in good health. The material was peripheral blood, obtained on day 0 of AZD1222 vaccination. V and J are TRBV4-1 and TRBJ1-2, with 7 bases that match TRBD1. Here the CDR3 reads CASSLTGLVDYGYTF. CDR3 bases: TGCGCCAGCAGCCTGACAGGGTTGGTGGACTATGGCTACACCTTC.